The source of this TCR beta chain is a study of CD8 T cells in Susac syndrome. Reverse transcription of about 0.5 to 1 ug RNA was performed with random hexamers. Each CDR3 protein is one row after TCRdb ran MiXCR on the immunoSEQ multiplex PCR reads. The sample has approximately 120,000 distinct CDR3 sequences, approximately 93% seen once. The J segment lost 4 bases and the V segment lost 6 bases, leaving 7 bases of the junction unmatched. CDR3 length: 15 residues. Sequences were obtained from CD8+ T cells from PBMCs. The genes are TRBV12-3 or TRBV12-4 and TRBJ2-3, with 10 positions matching TRBD2. The source is a human donor with multiple sclerosis. As DNA, the CDR3 is TGTGCCAGCAGAAATAGCGGGAGGTCCTCAGATACGCAGTATTTT. The encoded protein is CASRNSGRSSDTQYF.